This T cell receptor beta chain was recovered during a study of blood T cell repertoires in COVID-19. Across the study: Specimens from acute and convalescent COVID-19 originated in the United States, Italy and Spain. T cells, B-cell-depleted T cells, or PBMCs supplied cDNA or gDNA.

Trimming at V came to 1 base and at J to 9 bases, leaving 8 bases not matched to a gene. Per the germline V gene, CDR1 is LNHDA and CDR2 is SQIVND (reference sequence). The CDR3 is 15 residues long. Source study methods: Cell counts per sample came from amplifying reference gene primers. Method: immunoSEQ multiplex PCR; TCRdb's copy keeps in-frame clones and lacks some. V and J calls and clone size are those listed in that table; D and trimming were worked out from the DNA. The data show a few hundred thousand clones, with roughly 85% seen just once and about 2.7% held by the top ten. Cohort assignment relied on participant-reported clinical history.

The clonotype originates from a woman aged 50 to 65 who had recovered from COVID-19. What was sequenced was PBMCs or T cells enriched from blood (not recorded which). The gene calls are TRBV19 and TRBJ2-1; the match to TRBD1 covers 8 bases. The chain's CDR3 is CASSIGTGRRGEQFF. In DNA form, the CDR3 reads TGTGCCAGTAGTATAGGGACAGGGCGGCGAGGTGAGCAGTTCTTC. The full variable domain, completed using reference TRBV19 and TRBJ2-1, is DGGITQSPKYLFRKEGQNVTLSCEQNLNHDAMYWYRQDPGQGLRLIYYSQIVNDFQKGDIAEGYSVSREKKESFPLTVTSAQKNPTAFYLCASSIGTGRRGEQFFGPGTRLTVL.